The 32 T cell receptor beta chains given below trace back to one sample, sequenced in a study of post-analysis software for immune sequencing data. Whole-study findings and limits: Patients showed TRBV5-6, TRBV5-1 and TRBV20-1 among a handful of TRBV segments more frequent than in controls.

Unique-molecular-identifier-tagged TCR beta cDNA libraries were used. TCRdb redid the calling of the PCR reads with MiXCR, one entry per CDR3 protein. This sample has about 170,000 distinct CDR3 sequences, with approximately 28% found just once. The antigens for these receptors are not known. The source material was blood. These receptors were obtained from a girl aged 5-17 years with multiple sclerosis.

In this sample, this clonotype turned up a few times. The V and J genes are TRBV27 and TRBJ2-7, with 7 bases lining up with TRBD1. J was trimmed by 7 bases and V by 0 bases; bases with no gene match: 12. The CDR3 runs to 16 residues. Germline assignment: CDR1 MNHEY and CDR2 SMNVEV (reference sequence). The CDR3 is CASSLSMTGSRIEQYF. CDR3 sequence (DNA): TGTGCCAGCAGTTTATCGATGACAGGGTCTAGGATAGAGCAGTACTTC.

This clonotype was recorded only once. This chain connects TRBV18 to TRBJ2-7; D not resolved. The CDR3 has 13 amino acids. CDR1 and CDR2 (germline): KGHSH, LQKENI. V was trimmed by 1 base and J by 5 bases, leaving 9 bases between them. The CDR3 DNA is TGTGCCAGCTCACCACGCCCTGATGACGAGCAGTACTTC. The encoded protein is CASSPRPDDEQYF. Together with reference TRBV18 and TRBJ2-7, the CDR3 gives the full variable domain: NAGVMQNPRHLVRRRGQEARLRCSPMKGHSHVYWYRQLPEEGLKFMVYLQKENIIDESGMPKERFSAEFPKEGPSILRIQQVVRGDSAAYFCASSPRPDDEQYFGPGTRLTVT.

Notes on this clonotype: A much larger clonotype is one base distant, so this may be a read error. CDR3: CATSAPSSPYNEQYF. CDR3 bases: TGTGCCACCAGTGCGCCGAGTAGCCCCTACAATGAGCAGTACTTC. The chain uses TRBV24-1 and TRBJ2-1, with D uncertain. The J call may be in error: the DNA end matches TRBJ2-7 better. CDR3 length equals 15 residues. CDR1 is KGHDR, CDR2 SFDVKD, per germline.

The CDR3 nucleotides read TGTGCCAGCAGTTTACGAGGGATGAGCGCAGATACGCAGTATTTT. Its translation: CASSLRGMSADTQYF. The V gene is TRBV12-3 or TRBV12-4, the J gene TRBJ2-3; D might be TRBD2 (5 bases). The CDR3 spans 15 residues. Trimming took 2 bases from V and 4 from J, leaving 13 bases between them.

This clonotype occurred many times. This chain uses TRBV29-1 with TRBJ1-2; possible D gene TRBD1, 5 bases. Germline V lookup: CDR1 SQVTM, CDR2 ANQGSEA. This CDR3 is built from 14 residues. Deletions cut 1 base from V and 8 bases from J, with 17 bases between. CDR3 sequence reads: CSVEGSGGFDGYTF. Written as DNA, the CDR3 is TGCAGCGTTGAAGGGAGTGGGGGATTCGACGGCTACACCTTC. The full variable domain, in which reference TRBV29-1 and TRBJ1-2 provide the parts outside the CDR3, is SAVISQKPSRDICQRGTSLTIQCQVDSQVTMMFWYRQQPGQSLTLIATANQGSEATYESGFVIDKFPISRPNLTFSTLTVSNMSPEDSSIYLCSVEGSGGFDGYTFGSGTRLTVV.

This clonotype was found a few times. The chain is built from TRBV9 and TRBJ2-1; perhaps TRBD2 as D (5 bases). The ends were cut back, 6 bases at V and 2 bases at J, with 12 bases in the middle. The CDR3 loop spans 14 amino acids. Germline V lookup: CDR1 SGDLS, CDR2 YYNGEE. DNA of the CDR3: TGTGCCAGCAACGGAGGAGGACCCTACAATGAGCAGTTCTTC. Translation gives CASNGGGPYNEQFF.

In this sample, this clonotype turned up many times. This sequence joins TRBV4-1 and TRBJ1-2; 9 nucleotides align to TRBD1. The CDR3 runs 17 residues. With V trimmed by 8 bases and J by 3 bases, 16 bases remained unmatched. CDR1 and CDR2 from the germline V gene are MGHRA and YSYEKL. This chain's CDR3 is CASGWDREARSDYGYTF. CDR3 coding DNA: TGCGCCAGCGGCTGGGACAGGGAGGCTAGGAGTGACTATGGCTACACCTTC.

Regarding this clonotype: Germline and junction disagree at one end, which may indicate a read error. The rearrangement uses TRBV30 and TRBJ2-1, with 8 bases that match TRBD2. CDR1 GTSNPN and CDR2 SVGIG come from the germline V gene (reference sequence). This CDR3 is built from 16 residues. The CDR3 sequence: CAWGVLGSGSRSEQFF. CDR3 nucleotide sequence: TGTGCCTGGGGTGTACTAGGGAGCGGGAGTAGAAGTGAGCAGTTCTTC.

This clonotype was seen a handful of times. The chain couples TRBV14 to TRBJ2-1; no clear D. The CDR3 is 13 amino acids. CDR1 and CDR2 from the germline V gene are SGHDN and FVKESK. V was trimmed by 4 bases and J by 8 bases, leaving 12 bases between them. DNA for the CDR3: TGTGCCAGCAGCCCTTTGATGGGTGATGAGCAGTTCTTC. As protein: CASSPLMGDEQFF.

As regards this clonotype: A read error is possible here, since a much larger clone lies one base away. J is TRBJ2-4 and V is TRBV28; D unclear. The end of the DNA is better explained by TRBJ2-5, so the J call may be wrong. The CDR3 has 14 residues. Per the germline V gene, CDR1 is MDHEN and CDR2 is SYDVKM. The CDR3 DNA follows: TGTGCCAGCAGTGCCCCCTTGTACCGAGAGACCCAGTACTTC. Its translation is CASSAPLYRETQYF.

This clonotype appeared many times. This chain joins TRBV7-2 and TRBJ1-5, with D perhaps TRBD1 (5 bases). Trimming took off 1 base at V and 5 bases at J, with 12 bases between the two ends. Germline V gives CDR1 SGHTA, CDR2 FQGNSA. The CDR3 is 15 amino acids. This chain's CDR3 is CASSLGRGTHQPQHF. The CDR3 DNA sequence: TGTGCCAGCAGCTTAGGAAGGGGAACTCATCAGCCCCAGCATTTT.

In this sample, this clonotype turned up many times. CDR3 protein: CSVERTVNQETQYF. CDR3 in DNA: TGCAGCGTTGAGCGGACAGTAAATCAAGAGACCCAGTACTTC. This rearrangement joins TRBV29-1 to TRBJ2-5; TRBD1 is a possible D gene (6 bases). The CDR3 covers 14 residues. The germline gives CDR1 SQVTM, CDR2 ANQGSEA. V dropped 3 bases and J dropped 2 bases, with 13 bases sitting between them.

This clonotype was found many times. The rearrangement links TRBV15 to TRBJ2-1; 7 nucleotides line up with TRBD2. The CDR3 has 15 residues. Germline V gene data show CDR1 as LNHNV and CDR2 as YYDKDF (reference sequence). Unmatched junction bases numbered 6, after V lost 0 bases and J lost 7 bases. The CDR3 protein is CATSRDSGLVNEQFF. CDR3 in DNA: TGTGCCACCAGCAGAGATAGTGGACTAGTGAATGAGCAGTTCTTC.

At least ten counts were recorded for this clonotype. The J gene is TRBJ2-7, the V gene TRBV5-5; no firm D call. CDR3 length: 12 amino acids. CDR1 and CDR2 from the germline V gene are SGHKS and YYEKEE (reference sequence). Trimming stripped 2 bases from V and 5 bases from J, with 8 bases between. The CDR3 here is CASSFGNDEQYF. CDR3 in DNA: TGTGCCAGCAGCTTTGGGAACGACGAGCAGTACTTC.

The CDR3 region is CSAVGTANQPQHF. The CDR3 DNA sequence: TGCAGTGCCGTAGGGACAGCTAATCAGCCCCAGCATTTT. V gene TRBV20-1 combines with J gene TRBJ1-5, with TRBD1 matching 7 bases. The CDR3 sequence is 13 residues long. Germline values: CDR1 DFQATT, CDR2 SNEGSKA (reference sequence). V shed 6 bases and J 4 bases; nucleotides not matched to a gene: 6.

The sample holds many counts of this clonotype. The V call is TRBV7-8, the J call TRBJ2-7, with D tentatively TRBD1 or TRBD2 (5 bases each). Germline loops: CDR1 SGHVS, CDR2 FQNEAQ. The CDR3 runs to 17 residues. V lost 4 bases and J lost 0, with 19 bases in between. CDR3 DNA: TGTGCCAGCAGCTCCGATTCGGGGCCCGGGATCTCCTACGAGCAGTACTTC. Translated, it gives CASSSDSGPGISYEQYF.

This clonotype was picked up a small number of times. The rearrangement uses TRBV2 and TRBJ2-3; 12 bases line up with TRBD2. Germline CDR1 is SNHLY and CDR2 is FYNNEI. The CDR3 spans 14 residues. The V and J ends lost 4 bases and 10 bases, in that order; junction bases with no gene match: 6. The CDR3 reads CASSGTSGIHSQYF. CDR3 DNA sequence: TGTGCCAGCAGTGGGACTAGCGGGATACACTCGCAGTATTTT. Supplemented by reference TRBV2 and TRBJ2-3, the full variable domain reads EPEVTQTPSHQVTQMGQEVILRCVPISNHLYFYWYRQILGQKVEFLVSFYNNEISEKSEIFDDQFSVERPDGSNFTLKIRSTKLEDSAMYFCASSGTSGIHSQYFGPGTRLTVL.

This clonotype appeared a few times. The junction departs from germline at one end; a sequencing error may be responsible. The V gene is TRBV12-3 or TRBV12-4, the J gene TRBJ2-7; 7 nucleotides match TRBD2. The CDR3 spans 15 residues. The CDR3 DNA follows: TGTGCCAGCAGCCCAACCGGGACTAATTCCTTCGAGCAGTACTTC. It yields the protein CASSPTGTNSFEQYF.

The rearrangement uses TRBV4-1 and TRBJ1-1, with D perhaps TRBD1 (5 bases). The CDR3 is 18 residues long. The V end was cut by 0 bases, the J end by 0 bases, with 17 bases between. Germline assignment: CDR1 MGHRA and CDR2 YSYEKL. The CDR3 reads CASSQEVAGLYMNTEAFF. In DNA, the CDR3 is TGCGCCAGCAGCCAAGAAGTGGCAGGGCTTTACATGAACACTGAAGCTTTCTTT.

This clonotype has a count of ten or more. The V and J genes are TRBV7-9 and TRBJ2-7; D gene unclear. Germline-derived CDR1 and CDR2 are SEHNR and FQNEAQ (reference sequence). The CDR3 contains 15 residues. Trimming took 1 base from V and 1 from J, leaving 11 bases between them. Here the CDR3 DNA reads TGTGCCAGCAGCTTAGTGTTGGAGTGGTCCTACGAGCAGTACTTC. It is translated as CASSLVLEWSYEQYF.

This chain uses TRBV7-9 with TRBJ1-1; weak D call: TRBD1 (5 bases). CDR1 is SEHNR and CDR2 is FQNEAQ in the germline V gene (reference sequence). The V and J ends lost 5 bases and 7 bases respectively, with 17 bases between them. CDR3 length: 14 residues. The DNA of the CDR3 is TGTGCCAGCAGCGCATCCGGGGCAGCTAATGAAGCTTTCTTT. This codes for CASSASGAANEAFF.

This clonotype was seen just once. A much larger clonotype is one base distant, so this may be a read error. The CDR3 coding sequence is TGTGCCATCAGTGAGCTCGGCACATTGGGCACAGATACGCAGTATTTT. Translated: CAISELGTLGTDTQYF. The J gene is TRBJ2-3, the V gene TRBV10-3; D not certain. The V gene lost 2 bases and the J gene lost 1 base, with 13 bases spanning the gap. CDR1 ENHRY and CDR2 SYGVKD come from the germline V gene. The CDR3 loop spans 16 amino acids.

This clonotype was counted between two and nine times. The chain links TRBV5-1 to TRBJ2-3; TRBD2 might be the D (5 bases). The germline CDR1 and CDR2 sequences are SGHRS and YFSETQ. The V gene lost 0 bases and the J gene lost 5 bases, with 10 bases spanning the gap. The CDR3 contains 14 residues. Here the CDR3 DNA reads TGCGCCAGCAGCTTGGGGGAGCGGAGAGATACGCAGTATTTT. This encodes CASSLGERRDTQYF.

The CDR3 nucleotides read TGCAGTGCTAGTCCTCTCATTCACAATGAGCAGTTCTTC. It specifies CSASPLIHNEQFF. This chain joins TRBV20-1 and TRBJ2-1; no clear D. CDR1 is DFQATT and CDR2 is SNEGSKA in the germline V gene (reference sequence). Trimming removed 3 bases at V and 5 bases at J, with 11 bases between. This CDR3 has 13 residues.

This clonotype came up a few times. The V gene is TRBV12-3 or TRBV12-4, the J gene TRBJ1-5; TRBD1 aligns across 7 bases. The CDR3 sequence is 16 residues long. Trimming removed 6 bases from V and 7 bases from J; junction bases left unmatched: 15. CDR3 sequence (DNA): TGTGCCAGCAGCGCCGTATCAGGGGGTTTCCCCCAGCCCCAGCATTTT. Amino acid sequence: CASSAVSGGFPQPQHF.

This clonotype appeared many times. The chain links TRBV6-5 to TRBJ2-3, with D possibly matching TRBD2 (6 bases). The CDR3 sequence is 15 residues long. Germline V lookup: CDR1 MNHEY, CDR2 SVGAGI. V lost 6 bases, J lost 5 bases, and 18 bases lay in between. The CDR3 sequence is CASRRLETDRDTQYF. CDR3 DNA: TGTGCCAGCAGACGACTAGAAACAGACAGAGATACGCAGTATTTT.

This clonotype came up many times. The chain is built from TRBV6-1 and TRBJ2-1; D is perhaps TRBD2 (5 bases). V was clipped by 4 bases and J by 0 bases, with 19 bases between them. Germline loops: CDR1 MNHNS, CDR2 SASEGT. The CDR3 is 18 residues long. The CDR3 is CASSGSTWTPSSYNEQFF. Written as DNA, the CDR3 is TGTGCCAGCAGTGGGTCAACCTGGACTCCCAGCTCCTACAATGAGCAGTTCTTC.

A few counts support this clonotype. V is TRBV7-9 and J is TRBJ2-1; 7 bases agree with TRBD1. This CDR3 is 16 amino acids long. Per germline, CDR1 SEHNR and CDR2 FQNEAQ (reference sequence). With 5 bases clipped from V and 5 bases from J, the junction kept 12 bases outside the gene matches. CDR3 region: CASSPPTGTEDNEQFF. The CDR3 region has the DNA TGTGCCAGCAGCCCCCCAACCGGGACAGAAGACAATGAGCAGTTCTTC.

This clonotype has just a few counts. The chain employs TRBV11-2 and TRBJ1-1; 8 nucleotides align to TRBD1. With V trimmed by 3 bases and J by 4 bases, 4 bases remained unmatched. The CDR3 runs to 14 residues. Per germline, CDR1 SGHAT and CDR2 FQNNGV. The CDR3 coding sequence is TGTGCCAGCAGCTTGGCAGGGGGCACCACTGAAGCTTTCTTT. The encoded protein is CASSLAGGTTEAFF.

As for this clonotype: A much more abundant neighbour one base away suggests this may be a read error. The chain carries TRBV27 and TRBJ2-7; no clear D gene. Germline V lookup: CDR1 MNHEY, CDR2 SMNVEV (reference sequence). The length of the CDR3 is 14 residues. Trimming pared 4 bases from V and 11 bases from J, leaving 21 bases between. The CDR3 DNA reads TGTGCCAGCAGTTCCGGTGTCACCCAAGAGACCAAGTACTTC. It yields the protein CASSSGVTQETKYF.

V is TRBV20-1 and J is TRBJ2-3; 9 bases are a match to TRBD2. Germline V gives CDR1 DFQATT, CDR2 SNEGSKA (reference sequence). The ends lost 5 bases at V and 4 bases at J; junction bases unmatched: 7. CDR3 length: 14 residues. CDR3 sequence: CSALLAGLADTQYF. For the CDR3, the DNA is TGCAGTGCTCTCCTAGCGGGACTTGCAGATACGCAGTATTTT.

The chain is built from TRBV27 and TRBJ2-7; 9 bases align to TRBD1. This CDR3 spans 13 amino acids. The germline V gene has CDR1 MNHEY and CDR2 SMNVEV (reference sequence). V gave up 6 bases and J gave up 5 bases; unmatched junction bases: 5. CDR3: CASRLGTGNEQYF. DNA of the CDR3: TGTGCCAGCAGGTTAGGGACAGGGAACGAGCAGTACTTC.